The T cell receptor (beta chain) described here comes from a study of Ad26.COV2.S vaccination and SARS-CoV-2 variants. Overall study: Participants got Ad26.COV2.S intramuscularly, once or twice 56 days apart. General study findings and limits: Vaccine recipients surpassed placebo recipients in spike-specific TCR breadth.

With respect to this clone: Its antigen is as yet unknown.

V was clipped by 0 bases and J by 1 base, with 7 bases between them. Germline loops: CDR1 PRHDT, CDR2 FYEKMQ (reference sequence). CDR3 length equals 14 residues. The data were produced by immunoSEQ multiplex PCR, yet TCRdb's version contains in-frame clones alone and is incomplete. Of about 420,000 clones in the sample, around 87% are singletons; the top ten hold about 3.5%. Treatment: roughly 20 received Ad26.COV2.S at low or high dose, single or two shots; about five received placebo; per-sample allocation not given. Vaccine and placebo recipients were sampled on day 63 after the first injection. Within Boston, the person who donated was an adult of 18-55 years. SARS-CoV-2 spike from the Wuhan strain was encoded by the vaccine, an Ad26 vector.

This receptor was identified in a person aged 18-60 years who received the Ad26.COV2.S COVID-19 vaccine or a placebo. Sequences were derived from peripheral blood, sampled in a trial of Ad26.COV2.S vaccine versus placebo. The V call is TRBV13, the J call TRBJ2-7; no clear D. CDR3 sequence reads: CASSLGLKSYEQYF. In DNA, the CDR3 is TGTGCCAGCAGCTTAGGCCTTAAGTCCTACGAGCAGTACTTC.